Presented here are 8 T cell receptor beta chains from one specimen sequenced in a study of graft-versus-host responses after intestinal transplantation. Researchers processed graft tissue to release intraepithelial and lamina propria lymphocytes. Generated by immunoSEQ multiplex PCR, the TCRdb table keeps only in-frame clones and is missing some. The sample lists roughly 3,000 clones; around 80% were seen once. The input for sequencing was ileum tissue, taken around 17 and 21 days after intestinal transplantation. Receptors were obtained from a human patient who received an intestinal transplant, so some T cells may come from the graft donor.

The rearrangement uses TRBV21-1 and TRBJ1-6; the listed D gene, TRBD1, was not tested against the DNA. TRBV21-1 is reported as a pseudogene. This CDR3 is 15 amino acids long. This CDR3 reads CASGQPKTINSPLHF. CDR3 DNA sequence: TGTGCCAGCGGACAACCTAAGACGATTAATTCACCCCTCCACTTT.

The chain uses TRBV30 and TRBJ2-2; 7 nucleotides agree with TRBD1. V was clipped by 3 bases and J by 3 bases; unmatched bases: 10. Germline lookup yields CDR1 GTSNPN and CDR2 SVGIG (reference sequence). The CDR3 sequence is 16 residues long. The CDR3 DNA reads TGTGCCTGGAGCCAGGGACAGCGTAGCTACACCGGGGAGCTGTTTTTT. Residues: CAWSQGQRSYTGELFF.

The chain carries TRBV30 and TRBJ1-1, with D maybe TRBD1 (5 bases). Germline values: CDR1 GTSNPN, CDR2 SVGIG (reference sequence). With 5 bases removed from V and 6 bases from J, the gap between germline ends came to 22 bases. The CDR3 sequence is 15 residues long. CDR3 DNA sequence: TGTGCCTGGGATACACACGGGACCTATAAGGCTGAAGCTTTCTTT. This sequence encodes CAWDTHGTYKAEAFF.

This clone showed up just a few times. V is TRBV15 and J is TRBJ2-6, with unresolved D. Trimming stripped 1 base from V and 0 bases from J, with 10 bases between. Germline V gene data show CDR1 as LNHNV and CDR2 as YYDKDF (reference sequence). The CDR3 is 17 residues long. The CDR3 here is CATSRVGGASGANVLTF. In nucleotides, the CDR3 is TGTGCCACCAGCAGAGTCGGTGGCGCCTCTGGGGCCAACGTCCTGACTTTC.

This clone was seen a handful of times. This chain connects TRBV28 to TRBJ2-7; D gene ambiguous. Per germline, CDR1 MDHEN and CDR2 SYDVKM. CDR3 size: 12 residues. Between the trimmed V and J ends, which lost 6 bases and 0 bases, there was a span of 6 bases. CDR3 sequence: CASRLSSYEQYF. The CDR3 bases are TGTGCCAGCAGGCTGAGCTCCTACGAGCAGTACTTC.

The V gene is TRBV7-8, the J gene TRBJ1-1; 7 bases are a match to TRBD1. The germline V gene encodes CDR1 SGHVS and CDR2 FQNEAQ. The V segment lost 8 bases and the J segment 7 bases; nucleotides outside the gene matches: 13. This CDR3 is 14 amino acids long. The CDR3 protein is CASPKKLGGGEAFF. CDR3 bases: TGTGCCAGCCCCAAGAAACTAGGGGGCGGTGAAGCTTTCTTT.

This sequence joins TRBV11-2 and TRBJ2-1; 7 nucleotides match TRBD2. Per the germline V gene, CDR1 is SGHAT and CDR2 is FQNNGV. The trim removed 0 bases at V and 4 bases at J, leaving 3 bases unmatched. The CDR3 consists of 15 residues. The CDR3 spells CASSLEGLGYNEQFF. Here the CDR3 DNA reads TGTGCCAGCAGCTTAGAAGGACTAGGTTACAATGAGCAGTTCTTC.

This clone was seen once. The chain uses TRBV4-1 and TRBJ2-3; a weak D match, TRBD1 (5 bases). The CDR3 spans 14 residues. Germline loops: CDR1 MGHRA, CDR2 YSYEKL. V gave up 0 bases and J gave up 6 bases, with 10 bases separating them. CDR3: CASSQETGRDTQYF. Written as DNA, the CDR3 is TGCGCCAGCAGCCAAGAAACAGGACGGGATACGCAGTATTTT.